This TCR beta chain was retrieved from a study of blood T cell dynamics during melanoma immunotherapy. V shed 1 base and J 4 bases; nucleotides not matched to a gene: 6. CDR1 SGHTA and CDR2 FQGNSA come from the germline V gene. CDR3 length: 17 amino acids. Time point denoted: pre-treatment baseline. Response was assessed by RECIST 1.1 at 12 weeks, except a couple of rapid progressors. This table comes from immunoSEQ multiplex PCR, and its TCRdb copy is limited to in-frame clones, with some not included. The table shows several thousand clones, with 70% to 90% occurring only once. Source: blood, taken from a patient treated with checkpoint blockade. The chain links TRBV7-2 to TRBJ1-3; 11 positions agree with TRBD1. The clonotype comes from a human donor with melanoma. DNA of the CDR3: TGTGCCAGCAGCTTAGGCGGACAGGGGGCTTTGGGAAACACCATATATTTT. Its translation: CASSLGGQGALGNTIYF.